This entry describes one T cell receptor (beta chain). The entry originates in a study of cytomegalovirus exposure and HLA in healthy donors. This CDR3 has 15 amino acids. With V trimmed by 5 bases and J by 4 bases, 7 bases remained unmatched. Per germline, CDR1 MNHEY and CDR2 SVGAGI. PCR employed 60 Vbeta and 13 Jbeta primers. Generated by immunoSEQ multiplex PCR, the TCRdb table keeps only in-frame clones and is missing some. The data contain 140,000 to 150,000 clones, 75% of them singletons. The sequence derives from a man aged 25 to 40 in good health and CMV-seronegative. The sequencing sample was made of PBMCs. This chain uses TRBV6-5 with TRBJ2-7; 11 bases fit TRBD1. The CDR3 protein is CASSRTGTGGYEQYF. Here the CDR3 DNA reads TGTGCCAGCAGTCGTACCGGGACAGGGGGGTACGAGCAGTACTTC.